A selection of T cell receptor beta chains follows, all from one sample in a study of T-cell reconstitution after alpha-beta-depleted transplantation in children. TCRdb recomputed calls from the PCR reads with MiXCR, one row per CDR3 protein. The data hold about 600,000 distinct CDR3 sequences, with under 25% observed a single time. The specimen was PBMCs, mostly from graft donor cells, collected 360 days after TCRalphabeta/CD19-depleted stem cell transplant. Every receptor here comes from a boy in the first two years of life who had a stem cell transplant for acute myeloid leukemia, so the T cells may come from the graft donor. The CDR3 runs from the conserved cysteine through the conserved F or W. Each record gives: J gene, V gene, clone size, D gene, CDR3 DNA, CDR3 protein. The D gene is left open where the match is weak. Expanded clones get a size class; other rows say once, few or many, or leave the size out.

J gene: TRBJ1-5
V gene: TRBV6-1
clone size: NA
D gene: NA
CDR3 DNA: TGTGCCAGCAAACCTTTAACGGGGGGGAGCAATCAGCCCCAGCATTTT
CDR3 protein: CASKPLTGGSNQPQHF

J gene: TRBJ2-7
V gene: TRBV20-1
clone size: NA
D gene: TRBD1
CDR3 DNA: TGCAGTGCGGCAGAGGTCTACAGGGGTTCCTACGAGCAGTACTTC
CDR3 protein: CSAAEVYRGSYEQYF

J gene: TRBJ2-7
V gene: TRBV11-2
clone size: NA
D gene: NA
CDR3 DNA: TGTGCCAGCAGCTTAAGAGGGGGTGGACCTTCAGTGCACTACGAGCAGTACTTC
CDR3 protein: CASSLRGGGPSVHYEQYF

J gene: TRBJ2-7
V gene: TRBV20-1
clone size: many
D gene: NA
CDR3 DNA: TGCAGTGCTAGGTCGGTCAGGGGAGGCTCCTACGAGCAGTACTTC
CDR3 protein: CSARSVRGGSYEQYF

J gene: TRBJ2-5
V gene: TRBV20-1
clone size: many
D gene: TRBD2
CDR3 DNA: TGCAGTGCTCTAGCGGGGAGAGAGGAGACCCAGTACTTC
CDR3 protein: CSALAGREETQYF

J gene: TRBJ1-1
V gene: TRBV12-3/TRBV12-4
clone size: NA
D gene: NA
CDR3 DNA: TGTGCCAGCAGTTTGGGGGGGCAAAGAGAAGCTTTCTTT
CDR3 protein: CASSLGGQREAFF

J gene: TRBJ2-2
V gene: TRBV4-3
clone size: few
D gene: NA
CDR3 DNA: TGCGCCAGCCAGCGGGCCTCGAACACCGGGGAGCTGTTTTTT
CDR3 protein: CASQRASNTGELFF

J gene: TRBJ2-3
V gene: TRBV4-1
clone size: NA
D gene: NA
CDR3 DNA: TGCGCCAGCAGCCAAGATGGGGAACCACACACAGATACGCAGTATTTT
CDR3 protein: CASSQDGEPHTDTQYF

J gene: TRBJ2-3
V gene: TRBV7-9
clone size: NA
D gene: NA
CDR3 DNA: TGTGCCAGCAGCTTAGGAACTATCCCTAGCACAGATACGCAGTATTTT
CDR3 protein: CASSLGTIPSTDTQYF

J gene: TRBJ1-3
V gene: TRBV7-9
clone size: once
D gene: NA
CDR3 DNA: TGTGCCAGCAGCCCACGGGAAAGTGGAAACACCATATATTTT
CDR3 protein: CASSPRESGNTIYF

J gene: TRBJ1-4
V gene: TRBV6-6
clone size: NA
D gene: NA
CDR3 DNA: TGTGCCAGCAGTTACCCAGGGGATGAAAAACTGTTTTTT
CDR3 protein: CASSYPGDEKLFF

J gene: TRBJ2-1
V gene: TRBV15
clone size: many
D gene: TRBD2
CDR3 DNA: TGTGCCACCAGCAGAGTAAGGGGCGGGGGGAGCTCCTACAATGAGCAGTTCTTC
CDR3 protein: CATSRVRGGGSSYNEQFF

J gene: TRBJ2-1
V gene: TRBV5-1
clone size: many
D gene: TRBD2
CDR3 DNA: TGCGCCAGCAGCTCGACTAGCGGATCCTACAATGAGCAGTTCTTC
CDR3 protein: CASSSTSGSYNEQFF

J gene: TRBJ2-4
V gene: TRBV7-2
clone size: few
D gene: NA
CDR3 DNA: TGTGCCAGCAGCGCACAGTGGGGTGGAGTCAAAAACATTCAGTACTTC
CDR3 protein: CASSAQWGGVKNIQYF

J gene: TRBJ1-1
V gene: TRBV29-1
clone size: many
D gene: NA
CDR3 DNA: TGCAGCGCCTGGCCGGGGGCGAGCACTGAAGCTTTCTTT
CDR3 protein: CSAWPGASTEAFF

J gene: TRBJ2-3
V gene: TRBV12-3/TRBV12-4
clone size: many
D gene: NA
CDR3 DNA: TGTGCCAGCAGCCCACTCGGGGGCCCCAGGGTGGATACGCAGTATTTT
CDR3 protein: CASSPLGGPRVDTQYF

J gene: TRBJ1-5
V gene: TRBV10-3
clone size: few
D gene: NA
CDR3 DNA: TGTGCCATCAGTGATAATGGGGGCAATCAGCCCCAGCATTTT
CDR3 protein: CAISDNGGNQPQHF

J gene: TRBJ2-5
V gene: TRBV20-1
clone size: many
D gene: NA
CDR3 DNA: TGCAGTGCTAGTGGCCTAGCGCTCCAAGAGACCCAGTACTTC
CDR3 protein: CSASGLALQETQYF

J gene: TRBJ2-5
V gene: TRBV15
clone size: NA
D gene: TRBD2
CDR3 DNA: TGTGCCACCAGCAGAGGGGTTGACACGGCGGGGGGAGAGACCCAGTACTTC
CDR3 protein: CATSRGVDTAGGETQYF

J gene: TRBJ1-4
V gene: TRBV10-3
clone size: few
D gene: TRBD1
CDR3 DNA: TGTGCCATCAGTGAGTCGCCAGGGGGTCTGGAAAAACTGTTTTTT
CDR3 protein: CAISESPGGLEKLFF

J gene: TRBJ1-4
V gene: TRBV29-1
clone size: few
D gene: TRBD1
CDR3 DNA: TGCAGCGTGCAGGGGGCAACTAATGAAAAACTGTTTTTT
CDR3 protein: CSVQGATNEKLFF

J gene: TRBJ2-3
V gene: TRBV25-1
clone size: NA
D gene: TRBD2
CDR3 DNA: TGTGCCAGCAGTGGGGATCTAGCGGGGGAAACAGATACGCAGTATTTT
CDR3 protein: CASSGDLAGETDTQYF

J gene: TRBJ1-1
V gene: TRBV30
clone size: many
D gene: NA
CDR3 DNA: TGTGCCTGGAGACGCATAGGCACTGAAGCTTTCTTT
CDR3 protein: CAWRRIGTEAFF

J gene: TRBJ2-1
V gene: TRBV7-9
clone size: many
D gene: NA
CDR3 DNA: TGTGCCAGCAGGCGGCCTCCCTTCTACGACAATGAGCAGTTCTTC
CDR3 protein: CASRRPPFYDNEQFF